These 9 T cell receptor beta chains share one sample of origin, sequenced in a study of cytomegalovirus exposure and HLA in healthy donors. PCR amplification relied on 60 Vbeta primers (plus 13 Jbeta primers). Using immunoSEQ multiplex PCR, the repertoire was profiled, and TCRdb retains in-frame clones only, with some absent. The sample lists roughly 190,000 clones; roughly 72% were seen once. Sequenced material: PBMCs. Receptors were obtained from a woman younger than 45 in good health and CMV-seropositive.

This clone was seen more than once but under ten times. This chain joins TRBV7-2 and TRBJ2-3, with 9 nucleotides matching TRBD1. The germline CDR1 and CDR2 sequences are SGHTA and FQGNSA. CDR3 length: 16 amino acids. Losses at the gene ends were 2 bases for V and 3 bases for J; bases not matched to a gene: 6. The DNA for the CDR3 is TGTGCCAGCAGCTTACTGGACAGGGGCTTGACAGATACGCAGTATTTT. Its translation: CASSLLDRGLTDTQYF. Using reference TRBV7-2 and TRBJ2-3 for the parts outside the CDR3, the full variable domain is GAGVSQSPSNKVTEKGKDVELRCDPISGHTALYWYRQSLGQGLEFLIYFQGNSAPDKSGLPSDRFSAERTGGSVSTLTIQRTQQEDSAVYLCASSLLDRGLTDTQYFGPGTRLTVL.

This clone was recorded once. The rearrangement links TRBV5-1 to TRBJ2-5; a possible D gene is TRBD2 (5 bases). V lost 4 bases and J lost 2, with 9 bases in between. This CDR3 region has 13 residues. Germline loops: CDR1 SGHRS, CDR2 YFSETQ. The CDR3 sequence: CASSPGMQETQYF. CDR3 nucleotides: TGCGCCAGCAGCCCGGGGATGCAAGAGACCCAGTACTTC.

With regard to this clone: The junction does not match germline at one end; this may be a read error. The V gene is TRBV4-1, the J gene TRBJ2-2, with D tentatively TRBD2 (6 bases). Germline V gives CDR1 MGHRA, CDR2 YSYEKL. This CDR3 spans 15 amino acids. As DNA, the CDR3 is TGCGCCAGCAGCCAGCCGGGACTCAACACCGGGGAGCTGCTTTTT. Protein sequence: CASSQPGLNTGELLF.

The chain is built from TRBV5-5 and TRBJ2-2, with D perhaps TRBD1 (6 bases). V lost 1 base, J lost 4 bases, and 14 bases lay in between. Germline CDR1 and CDR2: SGHKS and YYEKEE (reference sequence). The CDR3 consists of 16 residues. The chain's CDR3 is CASSLYPQGITGELFF. The CDR3 DNA reads TGTGCCAGCAGCTTGTATCCGCAGGGGATCACCGGGGAGCTGTTTTTT.

This rearrangement joins TRBV6-5 to TRBJ2-1, with a weak D call TRBD2 (5 bases). The V gene lost 8 bases and the J gene lost 7 bases, with 15 bases spanning the gap. The CDR3 sequence is 13 residues long. Germline V gene lookup returns CDR1 MNHEY and CDR2 SVGAGI. The CDR3 protein is CASAKVPGNEQFF. Here the CDR3 DNA reads TGTGCCAGCGCGAAGGTACCGGGGAATGAGCAGTTCTTC.

This chain uses TRBV5-4 with TRBJ1-1, with D unclear. V was pared by 1 base and J by 1 base, with 8 bases between. The CDR3 has 14 residues. Germline V gene data show CDR1 as SGHNT and CDR2 as YYREEE (reference sequence). The CDR3 loop reads CASSLSSSNTEAFF. As DNA, the CDR3 is TGTGCCAGCAGCTTGTCCAGTTCGAACACTGAAGCTTTCTTT.

The chain employs TRBV28 and TRBJ2-2; the D is unclear. The CDR3 loop spans 13 amino acids. Germline loops: CDR1 MDHEN, CDR2 SYDVKM. Trimming cost V 7 bases and J 1 base, with 7 bases left between them. The CDR3 DNA sequence: TGTGCCAGCACTACAGTGAACACCGGGGAGCTGTTTTTT. Residues: CASTTVNTGELFF.

The chain is built from TRBV4-1 and TRBJ2-3, with 7 bases matching TRBD2. The V segment lost 1 base and the J segment 2 bases; nucleotides outside the gene matches: 6. Germline V CDR1 and CDR2: MGHRA, YSYEKL. The CDR3 runs to 16 residues. CDR3: CASSQVSSGPTDTQYF. The CDR3 DNA reads TGCGCCAGCAGCCAAGTATCTAGCGGACCCACAGATACGCAGTATTTT.

The chain joins TRBV30 to TRBJ2-1; D possibly corresponds to TRBD1 (5 bases). Germline CDR1 reads GTSNPN; CDR2 reads SVGIG (reference sequence). This CDR3 is 14 amino acids long. V lost 0 bases to trimming and J lost 5 bases, with 11 bases between them. For the CDR3, the DNA is TGTGCCTGGAGTGTAGGGGTAGGAAACAATGAGCAGTTCTTC. This codes for CAWSVGVGNNEQFF.